This entry lists 19 T cell receptor beta chains sequenced from one sample in a study of identical twins. MiXCR, applied by TCRdb to the 5' RACE reads, yields one record per CDR3 protein. This sample has roughly 1,500,000 distinct CDR3 sequences, with around 29% found just once. Sequenced: cord blood. These receptors originate from a newborn girl in good health.

This chain uses TRBV27 with TRBJ1-2; D is uncertain. The CDR3 covers 15 residues. Germline assignment: CDR1 MNHEY and CDR2 SMNVEV (reference sequence). V shed 2 bases and J shed 4 bases, with 14 bases lying between them. DNA of the CDR3: TGTGCCAGCAGTTTAAAAGGGCCCTTGGCCTATGGCTACACCTTC. Translating gives CASSLKGPLAYGYTF.

This chain connects TRBV20-1 to TRBJ2-5; 13 positions match TRBD2. This CDR3 has 15 amino acids. After removal of 5 bases from V and 11 bases from J, the junction contained 14 bases not matched to a gene. Germline lookup yields CDR1 DFQATT and CDR2 SNEGSKA (reference sequence). DNA of the CDR3: TGCAGTGCTCCCTCCGGGACTAGCGGGAAGAATGAGCAGTACTTC. It specifies CSAPSGTSGKNEQYF.

The rearrangement links TRBV4-1 to TRBJ1-1, with 7 bases that match TRBD1. This CDR3 has 15 amino acids. Trimming at V came to 1 base and at J to 4 bases, leaving 6 bases not matched to a gene. Germline V gene sequence: CDR1 MGHRA, CDR2 YSYEKL. The CDR3 DNA reads TGCGCCAGCAGCCAAGGGGCAGGGGGTGTCACTGAAGCTTTCTTT. Its translation: CASSQGAGGVTEAFF.

This chain links TRBV24-1 with TRBJ2-1; 9 bases line up with TRBD1. With 4 bases clipped from V and 4 bases from J, the junction kept 4 bases outside the gene matches. Germline V gene sequence: CDR1 KGHDR, CDR2 SFDVKD. The CDR3 is 15 residues long. The CDR3 DNA is TGTGCCACCAGTGACACCGGGACAGGGTACAATGAGCAGTTCTTC. It translates to CATSDTGTGYNEQFF.

This clonotype was counted only a few times. The chain is built from TRBV27 and TRBJ2-7; TRBD1 agrees at 7 bases. The J segment lost 4 bases and the V segment lost 3 bases, leaving 18 bases of the junction unmatched. Looked up from germline, CDR1 is MNHEY and CDR2 is SMNVEV (reference sequence). The CDR3 has 18 amino acids. Written as DNA, the CDR3 is TGTGCCAGCAGTTTTTCGGCCCACAGGGGACGGTTAGGGTACGAGCAGTACTTC. Its translation: CASSFSAHRGRLGYEQYF.

The genes are TRBV5-5 and TRBJ1-1; tentatively, D is TRBD1 (5 bases). The CDR3 is made up of 14 amino acids. V was clipped by 6 bases and J by 0 bases, with 12 bases between them. CDR1 and CDR2 (germline): SGHKS, YYEKEE (reference sequence). The CDR3 spells CASTVTVLNTEAFF. The CDR3 coding sequence is TGTGCCAGCACCGTGACAGTTTTGAACACTGAAGCTTTCTTT.

The chain is built from TRBV20-1 and TRBJ1-2; 9 bases are shared with TRBD1. The CDR3 extends over 12 amino acids. Unmatched junction bases numbered 3, after V lost 7 bases and J lost 3 bases. In germline, CDR1 is DFQATT, CDR2 SNEGSKA (reference sequence). CDR3 in amino acids: CSDRGLDYGYTF. In DNA form, the CDR3 reads TGCAGTGACAGGGGGCTCGACTATGGCTACACCTTC.

Notes on this clonotype: This could be a read error, since a much larger clone is one nucleotide away. The CDR3 DNA is TGCAGTGCTGGAGGCAGCCCGGATCGTGGGGGGAAACTGTTTTTT. Translation: CSAGGSPDRGGKLFF. The chain recombines TRBV20-1 with TRBJ1-4; possibly TRBD1 for D (5 bases). V gave up 5 bases and J gave up 11 bases, with 24 bases separating them. This CDR3 has 15 residues. Germline CDR1 DFQATT, CDR2 SNEGSKA (reference sequence).

V gene TRBV7-2 combines with J gene TRBJ2-1; D gene uncertain. The CDR3 sequence is 13 residues long. The V end was cut by 1 base, the J end by 13 bases, with 14 bases between. Germline CDR1 reads SGHTA; CDR2 reads FQGNSA. CDR3 nucleotides: TGTGCCAGCAGCTTAGTGGGCAGACACGATCAGTTCTTC. Its translation: CASSLVGRHDQFF.

This clonotype was seen more than once but under ten times. J is TRBJ2-4 and V is TRBV6-6, with D hard to call. The J call may be in error: the DNA end matches TRBJ2-7 better. Germline loops: CDR1 MNHNY, CDR2 SVGAGI (reference sequence). This CDR3 comprises 14 residues. The CDR3 DNA reads TGTGCCAGCAGTTACCTCGGACCGCAACACGAGCAGTACTTC. Its translation: CASSYLGPQHEQYF.

The CDR3 spells CASRSETGELFF. CDR3 nucleotide sequence: TGCGCCAGCAGAAGCGAAACCGGGGAGCTGTTTTTT. The chain uses TRBV5-1 and TRBJ2-2; D not certain. Looked up from germline, CDR1 is SGHRS and CDR2 is YFSETQ. With 5 bases removed from V and 5 bases from J, the gap between germline ends came to 7 bases. The CDR3 runs 12 residues. Full variable domain (missing parts from reference TRBV5-1 and TRBJ2-2): KAGVTQTPRYLIKTRGQQVTLSCSPISGHRSVSWYQQTPGQGLQFLFEYFSETQRNKGNFPGRFSGRQFSNSRSEMNVSTLELGDSALYLCASRSETGELFFGEGSRLTVL.

There are a few counts of this clonotype. The chain recombines TRBV28 with TRBJ2-1; 8 bases fit TRBD2. CDR3 length: 13 residues. Germline values: CDR1 MDHEN, CDR2 SYDVKM. Unmatched junction bases numbered 7, after V lost 6 bases and J lost 9 bases. The CDR3 sequence: CASSIGGVGEQFF. The CDR3 bases are TGTGCCAGCAGCATCGGGGGGGTAGGTGAGCAGTTCTTC.

The chain couples TRBV6-5 to TRBJ2-7; D possibly corresponds to TRBD1 (6 bases). Germline V gives CDR1 MNHEY, CDR2 SVGAGI. This CDR3 is built from 16 residues. The V gene lost 2 bases and the J gene lost 2 bases, with 16 bases spanning the gap. CDR3: CASSYGRQASTYEQYF. The CDR3 DNA is TGTGCCAGCAGTTACGGGCGACAGGCGTCCACCTACGAGCAGTACTTC.

This clonotype was observed a handful of times. The chain carries TRBV10-3 and TRBJ1-2, with D uncertain. This CDR3 has 14 residues. V lost 3 bases, J lost 4 bases, and 12 bases lay in between. CDR1 and CDR2 (germline): ENHRY, SYGVKD. CDR3 bases: TGTGCCATCAGTGAATCAGGTCCCTCCTATGGCTACACCTTC. Amino acid sequence: CAISESGPSYGYTF.

This clonotype was recorded a few times. The chain joins TRBV3-1 to TRBJ1-4, with 8 positions matching TRBD1. In germline, CDR1 is LGHDT, CDR2 YNNKEL (reference sequence). This CDR3 region has 15 residues. J was trimmed by 5 bases and V by 4 bases; bases with no gene match: 6. The CDR3 sequence: CASSPQTGENEKLFF. The CDR3, as DNA: TGTGCCAGCAGCCCCCAGACAGGGGAAAATGAAAAACTGTTTTTT.

The chain uses TRBV20-1 and TRBJ2-1, with D unresolved. V shed 6 bases and J shed 15 bases, with 12 bases lying between them. This CDR3 spans 9 amino acids. CDR1 is DFQATT, CDR2 SNEGSKA, per germline (reference sequence). Here the CDR3 DNA reads TGCAGTGCGCAGTCCCCCCCGTTCTTC. It specifies CSAQSPPFF.

The CDR3 protein is CASSARDRGRSNQPQHF. The CDR3 DNA follows: TGTGCCAGCAGCGCACGGGACAGGGGAAGAAGCAATCAGCCCCAGCATTTT. The chain employs TRBV6-1 and TRBJ1-5, with 10 bases lining up with TRBD1. V was clipped by 6 bases and J by 1 base; unmatched bases: 9. This CDR3 is built from 17 residues. The germline gives CDR1 MNHNS, CDR2 SASEGT.

V usage is TRBV21-1 and J usage is TRBJ2-7. TRBV21-1 is deemed a pseudogene. CDR3 length: 12 residues. CDR3 protein: CASRTIVGEQYF. In DNA, the CDR3 is TGTGCCAGTAGGACGATAGTGGGCGAGCAGTACTTC.

This clonotype was detected only a few times. The V gene is TRBV20-1, the J gene TRBJ2-1, with 12 nucleotides matching TRBD2. CDR3 length equals 17 residues. CDR1 and CDR2 from the germline V gene are DFQATT and SNEGSKA (reference sequence). Trimming cost V 6 bases and J 0 bases; bases outside gene matches: 9. The CDR3 DNA reads TGCAGTGCCACGCTAGCGGGAGGGCTGAGCTCCTACAATGAGCAGTTCTTC. Protein sequence: CSATLAGGLSSYNEQFF.